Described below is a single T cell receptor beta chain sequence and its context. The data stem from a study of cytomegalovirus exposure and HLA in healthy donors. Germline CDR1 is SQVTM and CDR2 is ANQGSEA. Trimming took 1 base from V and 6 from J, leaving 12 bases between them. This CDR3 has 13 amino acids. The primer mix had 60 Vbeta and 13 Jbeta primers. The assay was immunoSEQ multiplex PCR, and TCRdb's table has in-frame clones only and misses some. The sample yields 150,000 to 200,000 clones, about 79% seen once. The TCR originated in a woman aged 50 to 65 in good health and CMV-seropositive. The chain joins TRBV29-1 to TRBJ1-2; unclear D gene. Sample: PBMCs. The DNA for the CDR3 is TGCAGCGTTGAAGTGTATAGGAGAAATGGCTACACCTTC. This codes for CSVEVYRRNGYTF.